This TCR beta chain is from a study of blood T cell repertoires in COVID-19. Background on the study: Samples representing acute and convalescent COVID-19 were sourced from the United States, Italy and Spain. T cells, B-cell-depleted T cells, or PBMCs provided the cDNA or gDNA that served as material.

Authors' data handling: By means of reference gene primer amplification, nucleated cell counts were estimated. Produced via immunoSEQ multiplex PCR; TCRdb's table is partial and in-frame only. V and J calls and clone size follow that table, whereas D and trimming were derived from the DNA. The sample has 130,000 or so clones, less than 90% seen once. From germline, CDR1 is MNHNS and CDR2 SASEGT. Trimming removed 1 base at V and 1 base at J, with 8 bases between. CDR3 length: 14 residues. The material sequenced was peripheral blood. The origin of this receptor is a man aged 60 to 75 with acute or convalescent COVID-19. This chain links TRBV6-1 with TRBJ2-7; D unresolved. Written as DNA, the CDR3 is TGTGCCAGCAGTGAAGTTCCACAGTCCTACGAGCAGTACTTC. Translated: CASSEVPQSYEQYF.